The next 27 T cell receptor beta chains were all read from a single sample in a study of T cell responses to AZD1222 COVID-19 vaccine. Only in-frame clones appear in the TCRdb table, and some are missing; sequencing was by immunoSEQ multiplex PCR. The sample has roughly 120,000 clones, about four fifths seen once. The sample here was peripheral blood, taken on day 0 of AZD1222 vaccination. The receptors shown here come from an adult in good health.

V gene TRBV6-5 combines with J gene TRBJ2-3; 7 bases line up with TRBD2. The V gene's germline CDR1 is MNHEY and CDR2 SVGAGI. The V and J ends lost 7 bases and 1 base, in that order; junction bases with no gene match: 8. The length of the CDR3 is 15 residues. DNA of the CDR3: TGTGCCAGCAAAGCGGGGAGTCACGGCACAGATACGCAGTATTTT. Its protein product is CASKAGSHGTDTQYF.

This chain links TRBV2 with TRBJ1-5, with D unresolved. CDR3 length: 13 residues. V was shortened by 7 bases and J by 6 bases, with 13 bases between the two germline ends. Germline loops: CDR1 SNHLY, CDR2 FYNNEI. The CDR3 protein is CASMYLSGQPQHF. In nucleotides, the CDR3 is TGTGCCAGCATGTACCTCTCGGGTCAGCCCCAGCATTTT.

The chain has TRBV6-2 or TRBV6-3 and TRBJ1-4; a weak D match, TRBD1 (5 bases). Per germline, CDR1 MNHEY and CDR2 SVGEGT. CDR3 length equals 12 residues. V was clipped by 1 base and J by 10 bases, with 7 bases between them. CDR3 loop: CASSYFGGKLFF. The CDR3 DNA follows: TGTGCCAGCAGTTACTTCGGGGGAAAACTGTTTTTT.

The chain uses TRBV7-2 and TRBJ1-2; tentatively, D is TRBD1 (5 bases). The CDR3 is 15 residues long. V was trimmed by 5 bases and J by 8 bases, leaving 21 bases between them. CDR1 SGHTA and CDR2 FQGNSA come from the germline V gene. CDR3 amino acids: CASSPSSSNRIGYTF. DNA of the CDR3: TGTGCCAGCAGCCCATCTTCTTCCAACAGGATCGGCTACACCTTC.

The CDR3 sequence is CASSYRSTDTQYF. CDR3 nucleotides: TGTGCCAGCAGTTACAGGTCCACAGATACGCAGTATTTT. The chain uses TRBV6-5 and TRBJ2-3; D not resolved. V shed 2 bases and J shed 2 bases, with 5 bases lying between them. In germline, CDR1 is MNHEY, CDR2 SVGAGI. The CDR3 length is 13 residues.

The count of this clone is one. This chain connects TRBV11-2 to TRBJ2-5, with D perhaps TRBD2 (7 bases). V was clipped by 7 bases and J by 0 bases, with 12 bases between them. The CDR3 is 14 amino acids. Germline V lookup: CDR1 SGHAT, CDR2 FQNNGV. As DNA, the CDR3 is TGTGCCAGCACCAAGGGGGGGAACCAAGAGACCCAGTACTTC. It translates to CASTKGGNQETQYF.

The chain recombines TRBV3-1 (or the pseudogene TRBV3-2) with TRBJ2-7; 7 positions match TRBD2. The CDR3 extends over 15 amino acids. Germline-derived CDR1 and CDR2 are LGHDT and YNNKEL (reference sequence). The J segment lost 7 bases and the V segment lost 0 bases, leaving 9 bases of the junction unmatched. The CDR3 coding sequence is TGTGCCAGCAGCCAAGACGCGGGAGCTGGAAGGGAGCAGTACTTC. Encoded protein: CASSQDAGAGREQYF.

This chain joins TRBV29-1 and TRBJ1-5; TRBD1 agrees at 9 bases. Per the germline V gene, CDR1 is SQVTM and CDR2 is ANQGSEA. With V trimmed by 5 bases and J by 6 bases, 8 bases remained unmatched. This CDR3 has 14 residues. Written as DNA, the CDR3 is TGCAGCGTTAGGCCGGGACAGGGTGGTCAGCCCCAGCATTTT. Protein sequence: CSVRPGQGGQPQHF.

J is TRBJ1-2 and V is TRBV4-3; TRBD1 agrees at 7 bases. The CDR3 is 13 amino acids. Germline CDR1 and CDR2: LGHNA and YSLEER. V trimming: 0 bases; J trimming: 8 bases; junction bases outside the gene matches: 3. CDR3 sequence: CASSQEGRGGYTF. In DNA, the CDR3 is TGCGCCAGCAGCCAAGAGGGCAGGGGGGGCTACACCTTC.

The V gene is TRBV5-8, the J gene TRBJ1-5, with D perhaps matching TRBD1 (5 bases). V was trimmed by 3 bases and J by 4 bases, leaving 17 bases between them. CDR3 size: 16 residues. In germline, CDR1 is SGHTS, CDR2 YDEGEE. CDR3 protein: CASSSGTALGNQPQHF. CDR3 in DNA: TGTGCCAGCAGCTCCGGGACCGCGTTGGGGAATCAGCCCCAGCATTTT.

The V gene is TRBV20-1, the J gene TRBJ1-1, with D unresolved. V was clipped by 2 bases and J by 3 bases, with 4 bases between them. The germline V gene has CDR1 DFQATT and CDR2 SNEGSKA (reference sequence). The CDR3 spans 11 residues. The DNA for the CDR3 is TGCAGTGCTAGATGGGACACTGAAGCTTTCTTT. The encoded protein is CSARWDTEAFF.

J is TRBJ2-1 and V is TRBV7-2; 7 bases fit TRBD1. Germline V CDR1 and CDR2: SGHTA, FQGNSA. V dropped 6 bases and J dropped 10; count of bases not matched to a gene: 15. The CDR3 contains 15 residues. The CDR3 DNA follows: TGTGCCAGCAGTCCCACCCCAGGGGGTCGGGGAGAGCAGTTCTTC. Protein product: CASSPTPGGRGEQFF. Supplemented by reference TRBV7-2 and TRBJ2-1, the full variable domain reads GAGVSQSPSNKVTEKGKDVELRCDPISGHTALYWYRQSLGQGLEFLIYFQGNSAPDKSGLPSDRFSAERTGGSVSTLTIQRTQQEDSAVYLCASSPTPGGRGEQFFGPGTRLTVL.

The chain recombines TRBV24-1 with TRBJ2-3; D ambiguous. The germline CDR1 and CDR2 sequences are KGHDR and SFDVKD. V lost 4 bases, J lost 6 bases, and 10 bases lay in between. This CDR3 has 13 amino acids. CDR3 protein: CATSEGIGDTQYF. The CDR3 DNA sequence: TGTGCCACCAGTGAAGGGATAGGGGATACGCAGTATTTT.

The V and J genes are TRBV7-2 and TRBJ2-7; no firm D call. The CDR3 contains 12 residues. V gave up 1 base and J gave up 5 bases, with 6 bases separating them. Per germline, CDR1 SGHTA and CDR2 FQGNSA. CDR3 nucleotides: TGTGCCAGCAGCTTAGTTATTAACGAGCAGTACTTC. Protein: CASSLVINEQYF. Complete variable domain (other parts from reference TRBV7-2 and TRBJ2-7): GAGVSQSPSNKVTEKGKDVELRCDPISGHTALYWYRQSLGQGLEFLIYFQGNSAPDKSGLPSDRFSAERTGGSVSTLTIQRTQQEDSAVYLCASSLVINEQYFGPGTRLTVT.

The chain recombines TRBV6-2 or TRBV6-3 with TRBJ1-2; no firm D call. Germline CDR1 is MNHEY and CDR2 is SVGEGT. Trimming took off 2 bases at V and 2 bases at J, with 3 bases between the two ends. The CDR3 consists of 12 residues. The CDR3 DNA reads TGTGCCAGCAGTTACCTGAACTATGGCTACACCTTC. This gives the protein CASSYLNYGYTF.

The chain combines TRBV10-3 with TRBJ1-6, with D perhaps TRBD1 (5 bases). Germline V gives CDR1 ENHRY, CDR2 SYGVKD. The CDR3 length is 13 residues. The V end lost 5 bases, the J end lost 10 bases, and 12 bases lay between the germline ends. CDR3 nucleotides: TGTGCCATCAGTACCAAGCAGGGATCACCCCTCCACTTT. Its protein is CAISTKQGSPLHF.

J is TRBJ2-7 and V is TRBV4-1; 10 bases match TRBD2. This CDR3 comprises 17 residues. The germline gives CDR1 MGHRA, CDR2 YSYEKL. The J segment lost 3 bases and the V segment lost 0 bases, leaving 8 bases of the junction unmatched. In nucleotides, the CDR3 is TGCGCCAGCAGCCAAGATTTGGAAGCGGGGGGGCTCTACGAGCAGTACTTC. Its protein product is CASSQDLEAGGLYEQYF.

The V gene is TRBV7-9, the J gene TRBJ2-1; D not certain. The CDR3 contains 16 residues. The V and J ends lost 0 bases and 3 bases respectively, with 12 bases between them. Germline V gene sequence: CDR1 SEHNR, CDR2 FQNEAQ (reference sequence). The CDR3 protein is CASSLATGVRYNEQFF. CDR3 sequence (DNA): TGTGCCAGCAGCTTAGCAACTGGAGTACGCTACAATGAGCAGTTCTTC.

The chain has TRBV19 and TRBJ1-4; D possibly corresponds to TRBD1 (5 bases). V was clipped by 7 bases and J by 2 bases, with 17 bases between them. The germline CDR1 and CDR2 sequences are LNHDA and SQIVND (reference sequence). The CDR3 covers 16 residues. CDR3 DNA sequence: TGTGCCAGTACCACCCAGATTGGGGCCACTAATGAAAAACTGTTTTTT. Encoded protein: CASTTQIGATNEKLFF.

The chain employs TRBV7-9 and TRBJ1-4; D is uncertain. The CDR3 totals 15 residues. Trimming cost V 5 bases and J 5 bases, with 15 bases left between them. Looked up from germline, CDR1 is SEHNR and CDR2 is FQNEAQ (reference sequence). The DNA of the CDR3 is TGTGCCAGCAGCCCCCGGGGAGTTTCGAATGAAAAACTGTTTTTT. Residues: CASSPRGVSNEKLFF.

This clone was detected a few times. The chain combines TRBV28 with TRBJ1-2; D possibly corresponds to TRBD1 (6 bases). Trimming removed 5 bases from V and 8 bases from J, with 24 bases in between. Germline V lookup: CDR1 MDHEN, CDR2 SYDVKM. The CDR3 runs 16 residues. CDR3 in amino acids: CASSRDRLRRLGGYTF. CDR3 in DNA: TGTGCCAGCAGTAGAGACAGGCTCCGCCGCCTGGGGGGCTACACCTTC.

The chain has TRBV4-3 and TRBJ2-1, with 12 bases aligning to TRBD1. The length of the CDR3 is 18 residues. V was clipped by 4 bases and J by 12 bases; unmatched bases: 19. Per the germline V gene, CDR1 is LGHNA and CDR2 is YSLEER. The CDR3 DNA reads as TGCGCCAGCAGCCCCGAACGGTACACCGGGACAGGGGGCTGGGGGCAGTTCTTC. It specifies CASSPERYTGTGGWGQFF.

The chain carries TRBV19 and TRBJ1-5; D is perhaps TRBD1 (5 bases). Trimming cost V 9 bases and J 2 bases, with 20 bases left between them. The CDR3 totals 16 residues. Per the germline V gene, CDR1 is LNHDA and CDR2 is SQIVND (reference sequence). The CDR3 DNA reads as TGTGCCAGCTCGACCGGGGGGTGGGCTCGCAATCAGCCCCAGCATTTT. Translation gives CASSTGGWARNQPQHF.

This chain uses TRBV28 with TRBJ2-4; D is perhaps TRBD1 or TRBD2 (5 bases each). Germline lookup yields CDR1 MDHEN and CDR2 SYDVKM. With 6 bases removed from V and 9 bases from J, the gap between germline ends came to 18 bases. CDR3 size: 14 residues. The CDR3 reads CASRRSGFEGIQYF. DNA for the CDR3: TGTGCCAGCAGACGCTCAGGGTTTGAGGGCATTCAGTACTTC.

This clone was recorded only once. CDR3 sequence: CASSPRHEQYF. The CDR3 DNA reads as TGTGCCAGCAGCCCCCGTCACGAGCAGTACTTC. The genes are TRBV28 and TRBJ2-7; D unclear. Looked up from germline, CDR1 is MDHEN and CDR2 is SYDVKM. This CDR3 spans 11 amino acids. V was trimmed by 6 bases and J by 5 bases, leaving 8 bases between them. The full variable domain, with the rest looked up from reference TRBV28 and TRBJ2-7, is DVKVTQSSRYLVKRTGEKVFLECVQDMDHENMFWYRQDPGLGLRLIYFSYDVKMKEKGDIPEGYSVSREKKERFSLILESASTNQTSMYLCASSPRHEQYFGPGTRLTVT.

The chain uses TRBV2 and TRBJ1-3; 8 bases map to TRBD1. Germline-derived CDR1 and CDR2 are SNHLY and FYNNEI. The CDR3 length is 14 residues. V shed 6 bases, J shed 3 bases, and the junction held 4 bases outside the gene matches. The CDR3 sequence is CASSRGHNGNTIYF. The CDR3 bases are TGTGCCAGCAGCAGGGGGCATAATGGAAACACCATATATTTT.

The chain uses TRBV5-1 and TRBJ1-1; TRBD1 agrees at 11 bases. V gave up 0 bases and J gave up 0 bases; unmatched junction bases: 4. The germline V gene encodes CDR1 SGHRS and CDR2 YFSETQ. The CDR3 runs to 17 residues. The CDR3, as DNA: TGCGCCAGCAGCTTGGGGACAGGGGGCGTCTTGAACACTGAAGCTTTCTTT. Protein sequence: CASSLGTGGVLNTEAFF.